This TCR beta chain was obtained from a study of a mutant IDH1 vaccine in newly diagnosed glioma. Study-wide context: The treated group averaged about 39 years old and was around 60% male, roughly 40% female. Standard pretreatment was either radiotherapy, temozolomide, or, for most, radiochemotherapy with temozolomide.

This CDR3 region has 16 residues. CDR1 is SGHVS and CDR2 is FNYEAQ in the germline V gene. V dropped 2 bases and J dropped 2 bases, with 16 bases sitting between them. Time point given: baseline, week 1 (first vaccination visit). Treatment in this sample: pre-vaccination baseline after standard-of-care therapy. Each of the donors came in with new WHO grade 3 or 4 astrocytomas that were IDH1-mutant and ATRX-lost. The method was immunoSEQ multiplex PCR; TCRdb's version includes in-frame clones alone and lacks a portion of them. The sample carries 68,000 or so clones, 79% recorded once. The chain carries TRBV7-6 and TRBJ2-7; D possibly corresponds to TRBD2 (6 bases). This TCR was sampled from a man in his forties or fifties with glioma. Source: PBMCs, taken from a glioma patient treated with radiotherapy, temozolomide or both. The CDR3: CASSLFSGTQAYEQYF. CDR3 coding DNA: TGTGCCAGCAGCTTATTTTCCGGGACTCAAGCCTACGAGCAGTACTTC. Full variable domain (remainder filled in from reference TRBV7-6 and TRBJ2-7): GAGVSQSPRYKVTKRGQDVALRCDPISGHVSLYWYRQALGQGPEFLTYFNYEAQQDKSGLPNDRFSAERPEGSISTLTIQRTEQRDSAMYRCASSLFSGTQAYEQYFGPGTRLTVT.